The 10 T cell receptor beta chains below all came from one sample that was sequenced in a study of graft-versus-host responses after intestinal transplantation. The assay was immunoSEQ multiplex PCR, and TCRdb's table has in-frame clones only and misses some. In the table there are some 97,000 clones, 87% of which are singletons. These receptors have no known antigen. The sequencing here drew on unstimulated CD4+ T cells sorted from spleen or lymph node cells, taken before transplant. The receptors were gathered from a human donor who was the organ donor for an intestinal transplant.

This clone was counted once. The chain combines TRBV7-9 with TRBJ1-2; D may be TRBD1 (6 bases). CDR3 size: 14 residues. CDR1 SEHNR and CDR2 FQNEAQ come from the germline V gene (reference sequence). The V end was cut by 5 bases, the J end by 8 bases, with 18 bases between. The CDR3 sequence is CASSLGPGAGGYTF. In DNA form, the CDR3 reads TGTGCCAGCAGCCTCGGACCAGGGGCGGGAGGCTACACCTTC.

The chain couples TRBV18 to TRBJ1-4; D is undetermined. Looked up from germline, CDR1 is KGHSH and CDR2 is LQKENI. The CDR3 is made up of 17 amino acids. The germline V and J ends were trimmed by 3 bases and 4 bases, with 18 bases remaining between them. CDR3 sequence (DNA): TGTGCCAGCTCACCTTCACGGACCGGAGACCGTAATGAAAAACTGTTTTTT. Its protein is CASSPSRTGDRNEKLFF.

The CDR3 reads CAWSVGTGDAYEQYF. In DNA form, the CDR3 reads TGTGCCTGGAGTGTCGGGACAGGGGACGCCTACGAGCAGTACTTC. The V call is TRBV30, the J call TRBJ2-7; 10 bases are shared with TRBD1. This CDR3 has 15 residues. With 0 bases clipped from V and 2 bases from J, the junction kept 4 bases outside the gene matches. The germline gives CDR1 GTSNPN, CDR2 SVGIG (reference sequence).

The CDR3 sequence is CASSTAGANNEQFF. In DNA, the CDR3 is TGTGCCAGCAGCACCGCCGGGGCCAACAATGAGCAGTTCTTC. The V and J genes are TRBV7-3 and TRBJ2-1, with D perhaps TRBD1 or TRBD2 (5 bases each). The CDR3 spans 14 residues. Trimming took 5 bases from V and 5 from J, leaving 13 bases between them. Germline assignment: CDR1 SGHTA and CDR2 FQGTGA.

The J gene is TRBJ1-2, the V gene TRBV27; 10 bases are shared with TRBD1. The CDR3 spans 14 residues. The V and J ends lost 3 bases and 10 bases, in that order; junction bases with no gene match: 8. CDR1 and CDR2 from the germline V gene are MNHEY and SMNVEV (reference sequence). CDR3 in amino acids: CASSFLVTGGAYTF. Here the CDR3 DNA reads TGTGCCAGCAGTTTCCTGGTGACAGGGGGCGCCTACACCTTC.

The chain carries TRBV6-6 and TRBJ1-6, with D unclear. Trimming shortened V by 0 bases and J by 8 bases, and 8 bases separated the two germline ends. From germline, CDR1 is MNHNY and CDR2 SVGAGI (reference sequence). The CDR3 has 14 amino acids. The DNA of the CDR3 is TGTGCCAGCAGTTACTCATGGAGGGATTCACCCCTCCACTTT. It is translated as CASSYSWRDSPLHF.

The chain recombines TRBV11-2 with TRBJ1-3; no definite D call. The CDR3 spans 15 residues. Germline assignment: CDR1 SGHAT and CDR2 FQNNGV. With 1 base removed from V and 0 bases from J, the gap between germline ends came to 7 bases. The CDR3 is CASSLGRISGNTIYF. In DNA form, the CDR3 reads TGTGCCAGCAGCTTAGGACGGATCTCTGGAAACACCATATATTTT.

The chain joins TRBV19 to TRBJ1-5; 7 bases agree with TRBD1. Germline V lookup: CDR1 LNHDA, CDR2 SQIVND (reference sequence). With V trimmed by 10 bases and J by 3 bases, 6 bases remained unmatched. This CDR3 region has 13 residues. The CDR3 is CATQGTANQPQHF. CDR3 in DNA: TGTGCCACTCAAGGGACAGCCAATCAGCCCCAGCATTTT.

This rearrangement joins TRBV5-6 to TRBJ2-5; no firm D call. Germline V gene data show CDR1 as SGHDT and CDR2 as YYEEEE. With 4 bases removed from V and 1 base from J, the gap between germline ends came to 8 bases. The CDR3 is made up of 13 amino acids. The CDR3 DNA reads TGTGCCAGCAGCCCGGGCCTCCAAGAGACCCAGTACTTC. Its translation is CASSPGLQETQYF.

The chain recombines TRBV5-1 with TRBJ1-1; the D gene is possibly TRBD1 (5 bases). The CDR3 contains 14 residues. V lost 1 base and J lost 1, with 8 bases in between. Germline CDR1 reads SGHRS; CDR2 reads YFSETQ. The CDR3 spells CASSLFGANTEAFF. In DNA, the CDR3 is TGCGCCAGCAGCTTGTTCGGGGCGAACACTGAAGCTTTCTTT.